The TCR beta chain described here comes from a study of blood T cell repertoires in COVID-19. Study information: Material from acute and convalescent COVID-19 was sourced from the United States, Italy and Spain. T cells, B-cell-depleted T cells, or PBMCs supplied cDNA or gDNA.

The V gene's germline CDR1 is SGDLS and CDR2 YYNGEE. The junction had 8 bases not matched to a gene; V was cut back by 4 bases and J by 4 bases. CDR3 size: 16 residues. Original processing notes: For nucleated cells, counts were estimated from reference gene primer amplification. Method: immunoSEQ multiplex PCR; TCRdb's copy keeps in-frame clones and lacks some. That table gives V, J and clone size, and the DNA gave D and trimming. Of about 36,000 clones detected, 60% to 85% appear once; the ten largest clones hold roughly 2%. This clone showed up just once. This chain links TRBV9 with TRBJ2-2; 9 bases are a match to TRBD1. The sequence came from a man in his sixties with active COVID-19. The sequenced material came from peripheral blood. The DNA for the CDR3 is TGTGCCAGCAGCCCGGGACAGGGTTGGTCCACCGGGGAGCTGTTTTTT. Its protein is CASSPGQGWSTGELFF.